This TCR beta chain was recovered during a study of blood T cell repertoires in COVID-19. About the research overall: COVID-19 samples collected from the United States, Italy and Spain covered acute and convalescent phases. Sample material is recorded as cDNA or gDNA derived from T cells, B-cell-depleted T cells, or PBMCs.

This CDR3 comprises 15 residues. Germline assignment: CDR1 SGHTA and CDR2 FQGNSA. The V end was cut by 1 base, the J end by 6 bases, with 13 bases between. As processed by the authors: Cell counts per sample came from amplifying reference gene primers. The protocol was immunoSEQ multiplex PCR, while the TCRdb copy is restricted to in-frame clones and leaves out a portion. V, J and clone size are those of that table, while D and trimming were read from the DNA. The sample lists 250,000 to 350,000 clones; roughly 87% were seen once. V is TRBV7-2 and J is TRBJ1-5; a possible D gene is TRBD1 (6 bases). The source is a man aged 18 to 29 with active or convalescent COVID-19. Material for sequencing was peripheral blood. The CDR3 here is CASSLEAGGSQPQHF. The CDR3 DNA follows: TGTGCCAGCAGCTTAGAGGCTGGGGGCTCTCAGCCCCAGCATTTT.